This T cell receptor beta chain was captured by sequencing in a study of shared T cell receptors in the human thymus. This CDR3 comprises 15 residues. V lost 3 bases to trimming and J lost 2 bases; unmatched junction nucleotides: 9. Germline CDR1 is GTSNPN and CDR2 is SVGIG (reference sequence). TCRdb's table, derived via immunoSEQ multiplex PCR, lists solely in-frame clones and lacks some. The sample has some 700,000 clones; approximately 88% are singletons. The sample was also linked to a second study, of human thymus T cells. Per that paper: Resections were taken during corrective heart surgery, and the thymus tissue came from these. Related research reported highly overlapping thymic repertoires among unrelated individuals.

This chain uses TRBV30 with TRBJ2-7, with TRBD1 matching over 8 bases. The TCR was taken from a boy in the first two years of life with a congenital heart defect. Sequenced input: thymocytes. CDR3 residues: CAWSLTQDRAYEQYF. The CDR3 DNA sequence: TGTGCCTGGAGCCTAACCCAGGACAGGGCCTACGAGCAGTACTTC. The full variable domain, in which reference TRBV30 and TRBJ2-7 provide the parts outside the CDR3, is SQTIHQWPATLVQPVGSPLSLECTVEGTSNPNLYWYRQAAGRGLQLLFYSVGIGQISSEVPQNLSASRPQDRQFILSSKKLLLSDSGFYLCAWSLTQDRAYEQYFGPGTRLTVT.